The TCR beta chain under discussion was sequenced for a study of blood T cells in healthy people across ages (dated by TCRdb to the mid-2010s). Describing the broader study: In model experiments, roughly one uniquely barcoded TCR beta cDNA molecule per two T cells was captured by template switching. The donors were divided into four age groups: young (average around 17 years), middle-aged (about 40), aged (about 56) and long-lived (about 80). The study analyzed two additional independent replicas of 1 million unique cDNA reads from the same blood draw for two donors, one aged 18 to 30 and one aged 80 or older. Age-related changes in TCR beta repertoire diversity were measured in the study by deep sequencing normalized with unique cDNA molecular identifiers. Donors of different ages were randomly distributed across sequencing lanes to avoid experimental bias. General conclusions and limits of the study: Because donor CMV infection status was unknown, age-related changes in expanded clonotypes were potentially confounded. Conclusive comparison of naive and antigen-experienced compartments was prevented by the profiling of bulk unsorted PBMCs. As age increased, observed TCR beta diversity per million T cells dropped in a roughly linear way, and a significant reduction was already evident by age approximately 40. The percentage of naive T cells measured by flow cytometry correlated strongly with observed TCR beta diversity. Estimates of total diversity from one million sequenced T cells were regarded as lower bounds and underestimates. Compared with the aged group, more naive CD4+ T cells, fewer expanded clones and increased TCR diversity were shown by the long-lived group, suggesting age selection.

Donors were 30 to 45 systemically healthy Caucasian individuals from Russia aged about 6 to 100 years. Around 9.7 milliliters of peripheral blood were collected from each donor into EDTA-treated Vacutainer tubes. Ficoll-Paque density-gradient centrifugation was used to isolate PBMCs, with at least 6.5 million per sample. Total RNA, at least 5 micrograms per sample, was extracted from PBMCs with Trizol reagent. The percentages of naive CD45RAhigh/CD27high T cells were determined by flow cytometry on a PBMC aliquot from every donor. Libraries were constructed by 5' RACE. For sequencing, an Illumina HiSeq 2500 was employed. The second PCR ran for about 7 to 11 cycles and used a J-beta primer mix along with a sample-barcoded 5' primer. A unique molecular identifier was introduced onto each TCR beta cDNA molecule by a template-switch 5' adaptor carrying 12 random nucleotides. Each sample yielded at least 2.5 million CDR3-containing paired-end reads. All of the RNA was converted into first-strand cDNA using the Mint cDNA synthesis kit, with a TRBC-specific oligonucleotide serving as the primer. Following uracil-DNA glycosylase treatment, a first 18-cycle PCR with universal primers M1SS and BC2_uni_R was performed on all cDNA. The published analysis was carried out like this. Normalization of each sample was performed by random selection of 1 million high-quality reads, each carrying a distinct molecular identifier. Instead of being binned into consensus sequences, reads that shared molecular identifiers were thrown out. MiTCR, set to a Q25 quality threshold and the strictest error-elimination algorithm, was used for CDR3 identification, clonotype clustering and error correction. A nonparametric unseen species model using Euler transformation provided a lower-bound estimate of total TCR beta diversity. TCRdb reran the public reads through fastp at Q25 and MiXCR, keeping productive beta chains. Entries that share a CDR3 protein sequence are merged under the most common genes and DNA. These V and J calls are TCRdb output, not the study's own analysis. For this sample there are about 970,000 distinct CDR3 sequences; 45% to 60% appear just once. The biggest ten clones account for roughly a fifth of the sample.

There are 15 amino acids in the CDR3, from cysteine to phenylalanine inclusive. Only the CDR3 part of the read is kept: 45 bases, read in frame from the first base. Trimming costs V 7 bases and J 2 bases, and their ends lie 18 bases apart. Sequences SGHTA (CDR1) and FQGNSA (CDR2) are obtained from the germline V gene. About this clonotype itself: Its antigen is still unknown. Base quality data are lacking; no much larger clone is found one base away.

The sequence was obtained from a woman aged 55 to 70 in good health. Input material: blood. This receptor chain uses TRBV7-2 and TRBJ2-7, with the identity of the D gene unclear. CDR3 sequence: CASIPVPVPTYEQYF. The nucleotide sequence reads TGTGCCAGCATCCCAGTCCCGGTGCCCACCTACGAGCAGTACTTC. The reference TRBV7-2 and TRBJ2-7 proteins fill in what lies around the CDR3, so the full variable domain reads GAGVSQSPSNKVTEKGKDVELRCDPISGHTALYWYRQSLGQGLEFLIYFQGNSAPDKSGLPSDRFSAERTGGSVSTLTIQRTQQEDSAVYLCASIPVPVPTYEQYFGPGTRLTVT.